This T cell receptor (beta chain) was captured by sequencing in a study of T-cell reconstitution after alpha-beta-depleted transplantation in children. V lost 5 bases, J lost 0 bases, and 7 bases lay in between. CDR1 MNHEY and CDR2 SMNVEV come from the germline V gene (reference sequence). The CDR3 spans 13 residues. The authors prepared the TCRbeta library with unique molecular identifiers. TCRdb redid the calling of the PCR reads with MiXCR, one entry per CDR3 protein. The sample gives 250,000 to 300,000 distinct CDR3 sequences, roughly 7.8% of which show up once; around 9.8% is in the top ten. This clonotype was seen many times. The target antigen is unknown. Whole-study results and caveats: It was reported that alpha-beta T cells came from several hundred expanded graft clones (about two months after transplant). It was surviving recipient T cells and thymic progenitors that gave some patients high TCRbeta diversity at day 60. Counts and diversity of T cells one year after transplant came mostly from newly produced T cells.

This TCR was recovered from a female patient younger than 10 who had a stem cell transplant for Fanconi anemia, so the T cells may come from the graft donor. The chain couples TRBV27 to TRBJ1-1, with D unresolved. This specimen consisted of peripheral blood, obtained 360 days after TCRalphabeta/CD19-depleted stem cell transplant. DNA of the CDR3: TGTGCCAGCAGTCCCCTAGTGAACACTGAAGCTTTCTTT. Residues: CASSPLVNTEAFF.